The rows below give T cell receptor beta chains drawn from one sample of a study of blood T cell repertoires in COVID-19. Sequencing used immunoSEQ multiplex PCR; TCRdb keeps in-frame clones, though not all of them. The table has around 200,000 clones, roughly 80% seen once; the top ten hold approximately 5%. The source material was peripheral blood. Source of these receptors: a human donor in a cohort sampled during active COVID-19. The CDR3 runs from the conserved cysteine through the conserved F or W. The order of the fields is V gene, D gene, CDR3 protein. D genes are given only for firm matches.

v_gene: TRBV9
d_gene: TRBD1
CDR3aa: CASSQTGASGNTIYF

v_gene: TRBV28
d_gene: TRBD2
CDR3aa: CASSIPPGLAGVGDTQYF

v_gene: TRBV27
d_gene: -
CDR3aa: CATAPGYNSPLHF

v_gene: TRBV19
d_gene: TRBD1
CDR3aa: CASRDRGRNYGYTF

v_gene: TRBV6-1
d_gene: -
CDR3aa: CASSERGRTEAFF

v_gene: TRBV6-4
d_gene: TRBD1
CDR3aa: CASSLTQGSYGYTF

v_gene: TRBV23-1
d_gene: -
CDR3aa: CASSQLTGRGISYEQYF

v_gene: TRBV28
d_gene: -
CDR3aa: CASSLHRESNQPQHF

v_gene: TRBV28
d_gene: TRBD2
CDR3aa: CASSFLGEGRYEQYF

v_gene: TRBV28
d_gene: -
CDR3aa: CASSSTRRGETEAFF

v_gene: TRBV5-1
d_gene: -
CDR3aa: CASSFIAGTEAFF

v_gene: TRBV19
d_gene: -
CDR3aa: CASSVLEWETQYF

v_gene: TRBV27
d_gene: -
CDR3aa: CASRIRGSTGRAYEQYF

v_gene: TRBV28
d_gene: TRBD1
CDR3aa: CASSSSTGGNYGYTF

v_gene: TRBV18
d_gene: -
CDR3aa: CASSPYTGKKSEQYF

v_gene: TRBV12-3/TRBV12-4
d_gene: -
CDR3aa: CATSRGYEQYF

v_gene: TRBV7-9
d_gene: TRBD1
CDR3aa: CASSLARDRPSGANVLTF

v_gene: TRBV3-1/TRBV3-2
d_gene: -
CDR3aa: CASSQFSYVRQGQGMNYGYTF

v_gene: TRBV2
d_gene: TRBD1
CDR3aa: CASSRDRSSYNSPLHF

v_gene: TRBV4-3
d_gene: -
CDR3aa: CASSQETLSSYNSPLHF

v_gene: TRBV29-1
d_gene: -
CDR3aa: CSVEQRNEQFF

v_gene: TRBV27
d_gene: TRBD1
CDR3aa: CASSFSGTGIYEQYF

v_gene: TRBV19
d_gene: -
CDR3aa: CASKPRGNTEAFF

v_gene: TRBV10-2
d_gene: TRBD1
CDR3aa: CASSVTGPNEKLFF

v_gene: TRBV6-5
d_gene: TRBD1
CDR3aa: CASSYIGQGAAEAFF

v_gene: TRBV7-9
d_gene: -
CDR3aa: CASSFRSGGEKLFF

v_gene: TRBV4-3
d_gene: TRBD2
CDR3aa: CASRRTSGKYNEQFF

v_gene: TRBV29-1
d_gene: TRBD2
CDR3aa: CSVTSVNTGELFF

v_gene: TRBV27
d_gene: TRBD2
CDR3aa: CASRLGTSGTGELFF

v_gene: TRBV7-3
d_gene: TRBD2
CDR3aa: CASSLASGVPYEQYF

v_gene: TRBV11-1
d_gene: -
CDR3aa: CASSAGQGEQYF